Reported below is one TCR beta chain. Which antigen it targets is not known. Base qualities are not provided; no much larger clone lies one nucleotide away. The record originates from a study of T cell responses to AZD1222 COVID-19 vaccine (dated by TCRdb to the early 2020s). For the wider study: AZD1222 recipients whose second dose came at about 4 weeks and those whose second dose came at about 12 weeks were combined into one group, since spike-specific TCR depth and breadth did not differ between the two schedules. TCR sequencing was performed for roughly 250 trial participants, of whom about 200 were given two doses of AZD1222 and some 26 were given two doses of MenACWY control vaccine. Trial participants were enrolled by age into subgroups of 18-55, 56-69 and 70-plus years, and around 150, 28 and 57 TCR-sequenced participants, respectively, were included in these subgroups.

Overall results and qualifications from the work: In the small 56-69-year group, the increase in depth fell short of significance, most likely because of low power. Participants were mostly white British and included more females than males, and it was suggested by the authors that clonal diversity may have been underestimated. Because no day 14 peak-response samples were available, repertoires were characterized only after the peak T cell response. The vaccine-associated CD4 TCRs covered the entire spike protein, and the dominant responses fell in regions 160-218 and 743-854. A significant rise in spike-specific TCR breadth and depth was observed after two AZD1222 doses relative to day 0 and relative to MenACWY recipients. Conclusions about previously exposed vaccinees are limited, since just six or seven AZD1222 recipients were seropositive for SARS-CoV-2 at baseline. Reportedly, almost half of the unique spike-specific TCRs recognized epitopes lying outside the regions that are mutated in the B.1.351 and B.1.1.7 variants.

The germline V gene (reference sequence) specifies LNHDA as CDR1 and SQIVND as CDR2. After removal of 5 bases from V and 2 bases from J, the junction retains 4 bases not matched to a gene. There are 14 amino acids in the CDR3, from cysteine to phenylalanine inclusive. The sequence is cut down to CDR3 DNA, 42 bases in frame from base 1. The intended sense of this specimen's time point label: baseline before first vaccination. The vaccinee samples were drawn from two UK trials, COV001 and COV002, one of which was a single-blind randomized controlled phase 2/3 trial testing AZD1222 (ChAdOx1 nCoV-19) in healthy adults. For TCRbeta chain sequencing, PBMC samples from trial participants were taken at day 0 and at day 28 after the second dose. The CDR3 regions of human TCRbeta chains were analyzed by immunosequencing. Regarding the original processing steps: TCRs in the repertoires were compared against a reference library of SARS-CoV-2-specific TCRs that had been generated with the MIRA antigen-specificity platform. Breadth meant the fraction of unique TCRs that were SARS-CoV-2-associated, whereas depth meant the fraction of total T cells that were SARS-CoV-2-associated. Using the MIRA data, every spike-specific TCR was mapped to the spike region that the TCR reacted to and assigned to either a CD4 or a CD8 class. Log10-transformed breadth and depth values were compared by one-way ANOVA with Sidak's multiple comparisons tests. The clones in this table, taken by TCRdb from immuneACCESS, are in-frame only. Not every clone is retained; where verified, under half of the shortfall comes from an unresolved V gene, and the cause of the rest is unknown. D and trimming come from the DNA, and the V and J calls and clone size come from that table. For this sample there are 130,000 or so clones; roughly 93% appear just once. The biggest ten clones account for approximately 3.3% of the sample.

The sequence is built from TRBV19 and TRBJ2-7; 9 middle bases align to TRBD2. This TCR came from an adult in good health. The sample was peripheral blood, taken on day 0 of AZD1222 vaccination. The CDR3 reads as follows: CASSGAGGTYEQYF. The DNA sequence is TGTGCCAGTAGTGGAGCGGGAGGCACCTACGAGCAGTACTTC.